This is a list of T cell receptor beta chains from one sample in a study of cytomegalovirus exposure and HLA in healthy donors. Sequenced by immunoSEQ multiplex PCR; TCRdb stores in-frame clones only, minus some. The sample lists under 200,000 clones, more than 70% seen once, with around 4.9% in the top ten. The specimen sequenced was PBMCs. All receptors derive from a male donor in good health and CMV-seronegative. Each CDR3 is given with its conserved first and last residue. The D gene is left open where the match is weak. Size is omitted from some rows. Given values are once, few, many or a class for expanded clones.

clone size: -; D gene: -; J gene: TRBJ2-1; V gene: TRBV27; CDR3 DNA: TGTGCCACCGGCCTCCTGATGATGGACTCCATGACACAGTTCTTC; CDR3 protein: CATGLLMMDSMTQFF
clone size: -; D gene: -; J gene: TRBJ1-2; V gene: TRBV9; CDR3 DNA: TGTGCCAGCAGTCCACTTGGGGGCTCTTGGGGGGGCTACACCTTC; CDR3 protein: CASSPLGGSWGGYTF
clone size: -; D gene: -; J gene: TRBJ1-2; V gene: TRBV4-2; CDR3 DNA: TGTGCCAGCAGCCAAGATGGCAGGGTGGACTATGGCTACACCTTC; CDR3 protein: CASSQDGRVDYGYTF
clone size: -; D gene: -; J gene: TRBJ2-7; V gene: TRBV27; CDR3 DNA: TGTGCCAGCACTAACAGGTTATCCGAGCAGTACTTC; CDR3 protein: CASTNRLSEQYF
clone size: -; D gene: -; J gene: TRBJ2-3; V gene: TRBV7-9; CDR3 DNA: TGTGCCAGCAGCTCCCAGAACACAGATACGCAGTATTTT; CDR3 protein: CASSSQNTDTQYF
clone size: -; D gene: TRBD2; J gene: TRBJ2-2; V gene: TRBV29-1; CDR3 DNA: TGCAGCGCCGAGCGGGATAGGTACGGGGAGCTGTTTTTT; CDR3 protein: CSAERDRYGELFF
clone size: -; D gene: TRBD1; J gene: TRBJ1-2; V gene: TRBV30; CDR3 DNA: TGTGCCTGGAGTTTCCGCGACAGGGGCGGCTACACCTTC; CDR3 protein: CAWSFRDRGGYTF
clone size: -; D gene: -; J gene: TRBJ1-5; V gene: TRBV21-1; CDR3 DNA: TGTGCCAGCAGCCCGTGGGACAAGCATAGCAATCAGCCCCAGCATTTT; CDR3 protein: CASSPWDKHSNQPQHF
clone size: few; D gene: TRBD2; J gene: TRBJ2-7; V gene: TRBV28; CDR3 DNA: TGTGCCAGCACTCGGGGGAGCGGGGGAGGATCCTACGAGCAGTACTTC; CDR3 protein: CASTRGSGGGSYEQYF
clone size: -; D gene: -; J gene: TRBJ2-7; V gene: TRBV5-1; CDR3 DNA: TGCGCCAGCAGCTTGGGTGGGGGCGCAGGCTACGAGCAGTACTTC; CDR3 protein: CASSLGGGAGYEQYF
clone size: -; D gene: -; J gene: TRBJ2-1; V gene: TRBV10-3; CDR3 DNA: TGTGCCATCAGGACAGTAAATGAGCAGTTCTTC; CDR3 protein: CAIRTVNEQFF
clone size: -; D gene: TRBD1; J gene: TRBJ1-2; V gene: TRBV14; CDR3 DNA: TGTGCCAGCAGCCCCGGGACAGTGGACTATGGCTACACCTTC; CDR3 protein: CASSPGTVDYGYTF
clone size: -; D gene: TRBD1; J gene: TRBJ2-7; V gene: TRBV6-5; CDR3 DNA: TGTGCCAGCAAACTGGGACAGGGGGCCAACGAGCAGTACTTC; CDR3 protein: CASKLGQGANEQYF
clone size: -; D gene: -; J gene: TRBJ2-5; V gene: TRBV14; CDR3 DNA: TGTGCCAGCAGCCAAAGTTCAGGACTGAGCTTACGGGAGACCCAGTACTTC; CDR3 protein: CASSQSSGLSLRETQYF
clone size: -; D gene: -; J gene: TRBJ1-2; V gene: TRBV7-2; CDR3 DNA: TGTGCCAGCAGCCCACAGGGTTATGGTGGCTACACCTTC; CDR3 protein: CASSPQGYGGYTF
clone size: -; D gene: -; J gene: TRBJ1-1; V gene: TRBV5-1; CDR3 DNA: TGCGCCAGCAGCCCCCTTGGGGGGGCAAACACTGAAGCTTTCTTT; CDR3 protein: CASSPLGGANTEAFF
clone size: once; D gene: TRBD2; J gene: TRBJ2-7; V gene: TRBV5-6; CDR3 DNA: TGTGCCAGCAGCTTGTGGGGACTAGCGGACTACGAGCAGTACTTC; CDR3 protein: CASSLWGLADYEQYF
clone size: -; D gene: TRBD2; J gene: TRBJ2-6; V gene: TRBV19; CDR3 DNA: TGTGCCAGTAGTACTTCCTTGGGGGGAGGGCCCTCTGGGGCCAACGTCCTGACTTTC; CDR3 protein: CASSTSLGGGPSGANVLTF
clone size: -; D gene: -; J gene: TRBJ2-7; V gene: TRBV7-7; CDR3 DNA: TGTGCCAGCAGCTTAGGGGTGACAACAGCCTACGAGCAGTACTTC; CDR3 protein: CASSLGVTTAYEQYF
clone size: -; D gene: TRBD1; J gene: TRBJ1-2; V gene: TRBV7-9; CDR3 DNA: TGTGCCAGCAGCGGGACAGGGCGAGATGGCTACACCTTC; CDR3 protein: CASSGTGRDGYTF
clone size: -; D gene: TRBD2; J gene: TRBJ2-1; V gene: TRBV9; CDR3 DNA: TGTGCCAGCAGTTCTGCCTCGGGACTAATAAAGTTCTTC; CDR3 protein: CASSSASGLIKFF
clone size: -; D gene: -; J gene: TRBJ1-5; V gene: TRBV7-8; CDR3 DNA: TGTGCCAGCAGCCTCGGGGTGGGGGGGGGTTGGCAGCCCCAGCATTTT; CDR3 protein: CASSLGVGGGWQPQHF
clone size: -; D gene: TRBD2; J gene: TRBJ2-5; V gene: TRBV4-1; CDR3 DNA: TGCGCCAGCAGCCACCACCCCAGGACTAGCGGACCCCAAGAGACCCAGTACTTC; CDR3 protein: CASSHHPRTSGPQETQYF
clone size: once; D gene: -; J gene: TRBJ2-3; V gene: TRBV9; CDR3 DNA: TGTGCCAGCAGCGTGAGTAGCGGTAGCACAGATACGCAGTATTTT; CDR3 protein: CASSVSSGSTDTQYF
clone size: -; D gene: -; J gene: TRBJ2-7; V gene: TRBV12-1; CDR3 DNA: TGTGCCAGCAGCTCCTATTACGAGCAGTACTTC; CDR3 protein: CASSSYYEQYF
clone size: -; D gene: -; J gene: TRBJ2-7; V gene: TRBV5-6; CDR3 DNA: TGTGCCAGCAGCTTGTTAGGGGAAGACGAGCAGTACTTC; CDR3 protein: CASSLLGEDEQYF
clone size: -; D gene: TRBD2; J gene: TRBJ2-3; V gene: TRBV18; CDR3 DNA: TGTGCCAGCTCACAACTAGCGGGGGGCACAGATACGCAGTATTTT; CDR3 protein: CASSQLAGGTDTQYF
clone size: -; D gene: -; J gene: TRBJ2-1; V gene: TRBV4-1; CDR3 DNA: TGCGCCAGCAGCCAAGTCCCTGGGAGCTCCTACAATGAGCAGTTCTTC; CDR3 protein: CASSQVPGSSYNEQFF
clone size: -; D gene: -; J gene: TRBJ1-1; V gene: TRBV5-4; CDR3 DNA: TGTGCCACCTTCGGGGATCTCAACACTGAAGCTTTCTTT; CDR3 protein: CATFGDLNTEAFF
clone size: -; D gene: TRBD1; J gene: TRBJ2-3; V gene: TRBV19; CDR3 DNA: TGTGCCAGTAGTTCGGACAGGGTGAGAACAGATACGCAGTATTTT; CDR3 protein: CASSSDRVRTDTQYF
clone size: -; D gene: TRBD1; J gene: TRBJ2-7; V gene: TRBV7-9; CDR3 DNA: TGTGCCAGCAGCGGGGGGGCTGGGACAGGGCTTACCGAGCAGTACTTC; CDR3 protein: CASSGGAGTGLTEQYF